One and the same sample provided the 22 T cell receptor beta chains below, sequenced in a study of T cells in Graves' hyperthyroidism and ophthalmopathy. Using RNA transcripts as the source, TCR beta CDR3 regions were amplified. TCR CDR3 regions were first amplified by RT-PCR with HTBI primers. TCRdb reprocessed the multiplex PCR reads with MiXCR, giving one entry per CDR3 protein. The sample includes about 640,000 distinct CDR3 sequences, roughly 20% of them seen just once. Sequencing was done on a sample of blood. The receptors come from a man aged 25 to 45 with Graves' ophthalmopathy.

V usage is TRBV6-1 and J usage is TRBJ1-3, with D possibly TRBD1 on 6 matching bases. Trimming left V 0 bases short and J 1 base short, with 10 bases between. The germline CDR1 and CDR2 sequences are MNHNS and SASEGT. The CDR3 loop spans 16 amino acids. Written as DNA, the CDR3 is TGTGCCAGCAGTGAAGCTTGGGGGGCTTCTGGAAACACCATATATTTT. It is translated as CASSEAWGASGNTIYF.

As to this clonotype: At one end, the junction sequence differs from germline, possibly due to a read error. The chain's CDR3 is CATSGAERRGNEQLF. CDR3 bases: TGTGCCACCAGTGGGGCGGAGCGGAGAGGGAATGAGCAGCTCTTC. The chain links TRBV24-1 to TRBJ2-1; maybe TRBD2 (5 bases). Germline V lookup: CDR1 KGHDR, CDR2 SFDVKD. The CDR3 spans 15 residues.

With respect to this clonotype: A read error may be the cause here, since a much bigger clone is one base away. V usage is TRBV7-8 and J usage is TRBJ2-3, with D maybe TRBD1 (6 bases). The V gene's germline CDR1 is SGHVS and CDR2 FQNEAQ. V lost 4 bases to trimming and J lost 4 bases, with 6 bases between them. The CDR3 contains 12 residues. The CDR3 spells CASSWGPDTQYF. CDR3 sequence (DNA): TGTGCCAGCAGCTGGGGGCCAGATACGCAGTATTTT.

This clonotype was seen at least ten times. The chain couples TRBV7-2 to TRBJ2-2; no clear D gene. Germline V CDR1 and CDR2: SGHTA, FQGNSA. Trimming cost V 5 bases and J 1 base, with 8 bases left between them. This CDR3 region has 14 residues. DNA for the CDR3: TGTGCCAGCAGCCCAACACGGAACACCGGGGAGCTGTTTTTT. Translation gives CASSPTRNTGELFF.

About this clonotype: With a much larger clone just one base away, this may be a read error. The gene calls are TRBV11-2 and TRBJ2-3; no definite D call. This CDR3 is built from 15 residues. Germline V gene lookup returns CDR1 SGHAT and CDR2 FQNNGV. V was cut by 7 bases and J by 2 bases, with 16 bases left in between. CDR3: CASTLSRSTTDTQYF. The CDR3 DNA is TGTGCCAGCACCCTTAGCAGATCCACCACAGATACGCAGTATTTT.

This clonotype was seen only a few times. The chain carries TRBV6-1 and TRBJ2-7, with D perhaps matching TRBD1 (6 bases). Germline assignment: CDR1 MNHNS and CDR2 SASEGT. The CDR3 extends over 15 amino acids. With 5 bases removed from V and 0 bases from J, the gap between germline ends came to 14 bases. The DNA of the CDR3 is TGTGCCAGCAGTTCGACAGGATCGTCCTCCTACGAGCAGTACTTC. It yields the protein CASSSTGSSSYEQYF.

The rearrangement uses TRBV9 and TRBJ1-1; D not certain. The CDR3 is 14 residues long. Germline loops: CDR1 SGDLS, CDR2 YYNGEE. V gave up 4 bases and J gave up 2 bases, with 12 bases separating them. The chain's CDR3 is CASSPTLGNTEAFF. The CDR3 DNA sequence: TGTGCCAGCAGCCCAACATTAGGAAACACTGAAGCTTTCTTT.

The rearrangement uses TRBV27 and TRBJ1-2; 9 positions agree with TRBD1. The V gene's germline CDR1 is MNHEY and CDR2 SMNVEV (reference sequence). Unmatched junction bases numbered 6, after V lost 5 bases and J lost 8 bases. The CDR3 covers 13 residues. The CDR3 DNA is TGTGCCAGCAGTACACAGGGGGCGCCGGGCTACACCTTC. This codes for CASSTQGAPGYTF.

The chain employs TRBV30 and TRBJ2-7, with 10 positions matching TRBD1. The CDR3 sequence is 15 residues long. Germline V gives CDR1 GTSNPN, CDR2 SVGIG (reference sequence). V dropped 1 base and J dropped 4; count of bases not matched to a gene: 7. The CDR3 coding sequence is TGTGCCTGGAGTGAGCCGGGACAGGGGTTGTACGAGCAGTACTTC. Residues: CAWSEPGQGLYEQYF.

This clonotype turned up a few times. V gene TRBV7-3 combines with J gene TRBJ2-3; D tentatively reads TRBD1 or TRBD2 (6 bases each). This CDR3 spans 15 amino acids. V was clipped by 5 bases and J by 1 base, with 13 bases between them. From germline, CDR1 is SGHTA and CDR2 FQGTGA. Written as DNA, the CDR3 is TGTGCCAGCAGCATTCGGGGGCAGGGCACAGATACGCAGTATTTT. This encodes CASSIRGQGTDTQYF. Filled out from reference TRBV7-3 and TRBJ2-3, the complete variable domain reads GAGVSQTPSNKVTEKGKYVELRCDPISGHTALYWYRQSLGQGPEFLIYFQGTGAADDSGLPNDRFFAVRPEGSVSTLKIQRTERGDSAVYLCASSIRGQGTDTQYFGPGTRLTVL.

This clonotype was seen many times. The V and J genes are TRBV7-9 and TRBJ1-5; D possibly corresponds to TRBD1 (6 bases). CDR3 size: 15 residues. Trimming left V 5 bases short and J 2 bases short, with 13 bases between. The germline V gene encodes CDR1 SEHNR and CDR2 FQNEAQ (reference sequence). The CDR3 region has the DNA TGTGCCAGCAGCCCAGGGGTTGAAGGCAATCAGCCCCAGCATTTT. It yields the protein CASSPGVEGNQPQHF.

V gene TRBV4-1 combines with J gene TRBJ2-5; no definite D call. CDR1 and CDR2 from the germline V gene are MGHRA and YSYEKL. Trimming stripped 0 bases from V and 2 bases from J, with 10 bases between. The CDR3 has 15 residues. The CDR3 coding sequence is TGCGCCAGCAGCCAAGATGAAGGCCAACAAGAGACCCAGTACTTC. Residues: CASSQDEGQQETQYF.

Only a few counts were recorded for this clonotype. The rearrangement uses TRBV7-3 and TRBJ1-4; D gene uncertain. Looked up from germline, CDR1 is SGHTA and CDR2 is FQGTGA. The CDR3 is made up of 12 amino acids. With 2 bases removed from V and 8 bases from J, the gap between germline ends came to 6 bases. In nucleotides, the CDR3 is TGTGCCAGCAGCTTATACAGAGAAAAACTGTTTTTT. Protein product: CASSLYREKLFF.

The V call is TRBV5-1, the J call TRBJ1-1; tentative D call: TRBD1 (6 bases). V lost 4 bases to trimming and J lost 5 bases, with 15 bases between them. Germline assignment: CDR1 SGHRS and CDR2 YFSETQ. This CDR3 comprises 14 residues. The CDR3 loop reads CASSGGGGRTEAFF. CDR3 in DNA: TGCGCCAGCAGCGGGGGAGGGGGAAGGACTGAAGCTTTCTTT. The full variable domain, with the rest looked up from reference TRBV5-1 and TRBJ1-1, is KAGVTQTPRYLIKTRGQQVTLSCSPISGHRSVSWYQQTPGQGLQFLFEYFSETQRNKGNFPGRFSGRQFSNSRSEMNVSTLELGDSALYLCASSGGGGRTEAFFGQGTRLTVV.

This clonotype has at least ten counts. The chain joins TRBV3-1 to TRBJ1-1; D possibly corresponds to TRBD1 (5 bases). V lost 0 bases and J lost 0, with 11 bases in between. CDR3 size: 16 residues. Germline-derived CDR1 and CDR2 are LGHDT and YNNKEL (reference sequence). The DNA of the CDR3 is TGTGCCAGCAGCCAAGATTCGACAGCCCTGAACACTGAAGCTTTCTTT. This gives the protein CASSQDSTALNTEAFF.

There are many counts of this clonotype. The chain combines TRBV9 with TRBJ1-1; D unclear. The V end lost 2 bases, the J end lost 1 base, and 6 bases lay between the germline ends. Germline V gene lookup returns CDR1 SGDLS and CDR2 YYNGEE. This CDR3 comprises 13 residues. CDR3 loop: CASSVGENTEAFF. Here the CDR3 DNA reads TGTGCCAGCAGCGTGGGTGAGAACACTGAAGCTTTCTTT.

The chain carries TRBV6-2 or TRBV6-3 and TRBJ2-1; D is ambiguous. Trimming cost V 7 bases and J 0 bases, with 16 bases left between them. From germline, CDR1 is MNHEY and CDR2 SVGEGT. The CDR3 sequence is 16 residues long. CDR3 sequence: CASTPAGLSSYNEQFF. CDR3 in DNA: TGTGCCAGCACCCCCGCCGGGCTCAGCTCCTACAATGAGCAGTTCTTC.

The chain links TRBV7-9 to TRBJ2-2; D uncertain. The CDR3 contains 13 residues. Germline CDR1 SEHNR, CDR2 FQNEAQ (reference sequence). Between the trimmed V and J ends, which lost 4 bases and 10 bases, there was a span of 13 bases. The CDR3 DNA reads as TGTGCCAGCAGCTCCCCCCAGGCGGCGGAGCTGTTTTTT. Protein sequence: CASSSPQAAELFF.

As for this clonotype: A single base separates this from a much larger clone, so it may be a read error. DNA for the CDR3: TGTGCCAGCAGCTTCGGGACAGGGTATGGCTACACCTTC. Translating it yields CASSFGTGYGYTF. The chain employs TRBV5-6 and TRBJ1-2; 9 nucleotides line up with TRBD1. V trimming: 2 bases; J trimming: 5 bases; junction bases outside the gene matches: 1. CDR3 length: 13 residues. Germline CDR1 SGHDT, CDR2 YYEEEE.

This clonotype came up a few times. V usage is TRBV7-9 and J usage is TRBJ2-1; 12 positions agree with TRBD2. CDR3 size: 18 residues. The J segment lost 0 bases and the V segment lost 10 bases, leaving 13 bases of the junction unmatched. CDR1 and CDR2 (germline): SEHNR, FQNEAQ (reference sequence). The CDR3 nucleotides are TGTGCCACCCCTTCCGGGACTAGCGGGTTTAGCTCCTACAATGAGCAGTTCTTC. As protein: CATPSGTSGFSSYNEQFF.

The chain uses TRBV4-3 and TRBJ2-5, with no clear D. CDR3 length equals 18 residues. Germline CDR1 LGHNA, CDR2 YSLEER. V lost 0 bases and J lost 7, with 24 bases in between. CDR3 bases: TGCGCCAGCAGCCAAGATGTGTCGTGGGGTGAGAACGAGTGGACCCAGTACTTC. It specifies CASSQDVSWGENEWTQYF.

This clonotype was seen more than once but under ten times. DNA for the CDR3: TGTGCCAGCAGGCAGGGGGAGACCCAGTACTTC. This encodes CASRQGETQYF. The rearrangement links TRBV6-1 to TRBJ2-5, with D possibly TRBD1 on 6 matching bases. The V and J ends lost 6 bases and 5 bases respectively, with 7 bases between them. This CDR3 contains 11 residues. CDR1 and CDR2 (germline): MNHNS, SASEGT.